Given below is one T cell receptor beta chain in context. Its antigen is not known. This sample is drawn from a study of T-cell memory formation after mild COVID-19. Across the whole study: Largely donor-specific sequence clusters came from a couple of donors. Study-wide results and limits: Certain responding clones were present in pre-infection memory, suggesting participation of cross-reactive memory.

The CDR3 sequence is 14 residues long. Germline V gene sequence: CDR1 MGHRA, CDR2 YSYEKL. Trimming stripped 3 bases from V and 4 bases from J, with 12 bases between. cDNA libraries for TCR alpha and TCR beta, carrying sample barcodes and UMIs, came from 5'RACE with constant-segment primers. TCRdb called the 5' RACE reads again in MiXCR, with one record for every CDR3 protein. The sample lists approximately 260,000 distinct CDR3 sequences; around 15% were seen once. What was sequenced was PBMCs or a T cell subset sorted from them (not recorded which). The chain employs TRBV4-1 and TRBJ2-5; either TRBD1 or TRBD2 may supply D (5 bases each). This sequence originates from a man aged 18-30 years who had mild COVID-19 (a few samples of this study predate the infection). Cell type and time point are not known. Here the CDR3 DNA reads TGCGCCAGCAGCCAGACTACAGGTCGAGAGACCCAGTACTTC. Translating gives CASSQTTGRETQYF.